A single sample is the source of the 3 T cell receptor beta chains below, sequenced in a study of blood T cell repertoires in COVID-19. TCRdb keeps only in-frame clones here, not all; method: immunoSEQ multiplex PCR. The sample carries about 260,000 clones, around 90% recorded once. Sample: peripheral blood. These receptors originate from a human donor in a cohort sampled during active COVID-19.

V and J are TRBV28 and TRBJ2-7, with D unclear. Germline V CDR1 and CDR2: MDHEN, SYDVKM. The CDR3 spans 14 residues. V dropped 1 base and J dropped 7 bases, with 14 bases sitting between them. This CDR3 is CASSLYSGTFEQYF. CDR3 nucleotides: TGTGCCAGCAGTTTATATTCAGGCACCTTTGAGCAGTACTTC.

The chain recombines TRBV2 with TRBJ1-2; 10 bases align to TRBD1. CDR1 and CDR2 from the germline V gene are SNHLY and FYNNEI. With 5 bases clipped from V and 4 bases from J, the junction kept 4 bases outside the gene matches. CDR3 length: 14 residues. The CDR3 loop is CASSSRTGGYGYTF. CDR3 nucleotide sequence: TGTGCCAGCAGTTCCCGGACAGGGGGCTATGGCTACACCTTC.

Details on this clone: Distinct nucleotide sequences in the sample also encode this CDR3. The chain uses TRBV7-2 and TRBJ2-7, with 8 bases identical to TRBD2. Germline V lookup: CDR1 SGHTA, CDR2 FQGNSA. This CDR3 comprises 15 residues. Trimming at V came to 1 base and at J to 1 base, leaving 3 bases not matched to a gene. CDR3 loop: CASSLGLASSYEQYF. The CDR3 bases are TGTGCCAGCAGCTTAGGACTAGCGAGTTCCTACGAGCAGTACTTC.